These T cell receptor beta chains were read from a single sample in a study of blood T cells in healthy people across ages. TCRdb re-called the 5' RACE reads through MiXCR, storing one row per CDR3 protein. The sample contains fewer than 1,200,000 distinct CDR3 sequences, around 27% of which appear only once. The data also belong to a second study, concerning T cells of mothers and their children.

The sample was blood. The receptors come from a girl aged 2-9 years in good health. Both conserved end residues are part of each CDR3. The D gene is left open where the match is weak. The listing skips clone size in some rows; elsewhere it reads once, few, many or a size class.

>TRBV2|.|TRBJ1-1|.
TGTGCCAGCAAATACGACTGGGGGGAAGCTTTCTTT
CASKYDWGEAFF
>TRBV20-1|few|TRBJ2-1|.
TGCAGTGCTAGCGGGTGGGGGACATATTACAATGAGCAGTTCTTC
CSASGWGTYYNEQFF
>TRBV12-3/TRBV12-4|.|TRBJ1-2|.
TGTGCCAGCAGGTCCTTTCCTTTAGCTAACTATGGCTACACCTTC
CASRSFPLANYGYTF
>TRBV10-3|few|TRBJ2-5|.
TGTGCCATCAGTGAGGGGGCTGGGGAGACCCAGTACTTC
CAISEGAGETQYF
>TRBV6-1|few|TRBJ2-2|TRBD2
TGTGCCAGCAGTCCCCGCGAGCGGGAGGGCCTTTCCGGGGAGCTGTTTTTT
CASSPREREGLSGELFF
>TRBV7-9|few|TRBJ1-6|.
TGTGCCAGCAGCCCGAGGGGGAGTAATTCACCCCTCCACTTT
CASSPRGSNSPLHF
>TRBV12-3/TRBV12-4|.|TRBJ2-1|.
TGTGCCAGCAGAACTAGTTCGGCCATAAATGAGCAGTTCTTC
CASRTSSAINEQFF
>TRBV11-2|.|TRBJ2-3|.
TGTGCCAGCAGCTATCAAGAGACAGATACGCAGTATTTT
CASSYQETDTQYF
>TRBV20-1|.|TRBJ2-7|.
TGCAGTGCTAGAATATACGGGGTCCCCTCCTACGAGCAGTACTTC
CSARIYGVPSYEQYF
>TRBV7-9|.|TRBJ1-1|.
TGTGCCAGCAGCTCGACAGACTACACTGAAGCTTTCTTT
CASSSTDYTEAFF
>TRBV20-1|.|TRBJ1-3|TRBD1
TGCAGTGCTATACTACCGGGACAGGGTTCAAACACCATATATTTT
CSAILPGQGSNTIYF
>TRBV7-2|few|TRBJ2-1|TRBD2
TGTGCCAGCAGCTTAGCGCCTACTAGCGGGGGGGCTAATGAGCAGTTCTTC
CASSLAPTSGGANEQFF
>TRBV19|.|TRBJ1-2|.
TGTGCCAGTACTATCCTGCCCGGGGACTACTATGGCTACACCTTC
CASTILPGDYYGYTF
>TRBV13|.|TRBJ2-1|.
TGTGCCAGCAGCTTAGGCCTCGAGGATGAGCAGTTCTTC
CASSLGLEDEQFF
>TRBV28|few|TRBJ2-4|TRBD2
TGTGCCAGCAGTTTAGACAGCTTGGGGACTAGGCCCATTCAGTACTTC
CASSLDSLGTRPIQYF
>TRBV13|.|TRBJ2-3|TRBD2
TGTGCCAGCAGCTCCATTGGGACTAGCGGCCGGGGGGATACGCAGTATTTT
CASSSIGTSGRGDTQYF
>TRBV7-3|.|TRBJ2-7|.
TGTGCCAGCAGCCCGGACCGATTCCCCTACGAGCAGTACTTC
CASSPDRFPYEQYF
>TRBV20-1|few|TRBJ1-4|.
TGCAGTGCCCCCGGTGGGGTTTCCAGTGAAAAACTGTTTTTT
CSAPGGVSSEKLFF
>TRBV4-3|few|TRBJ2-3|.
TGCGCCAGCAGCCAAGATCTGAACACAGATACGCAGTATTTT
CASSQDLNTDTQYF
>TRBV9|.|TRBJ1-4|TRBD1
TGTGCCAGCAGCGTATCAGGGGGTGATTCTGAAAAACTGTTTTTT
CASSVSGGDSEKLFF
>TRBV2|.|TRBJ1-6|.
TGTGCCAGCAGGGCACGCGGGACACCTAATAATTCACCCCTCCACTTT
CASRARGTPNNSPLHF
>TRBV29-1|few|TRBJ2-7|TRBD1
TGCAGCGTTACAGGGGTCCACGAGCAGTACTTC
CSVTGVHEQYF
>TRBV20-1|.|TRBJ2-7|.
TGCAGTGCTAGTGTATTGATCGGGTTGACGCGGTCCTACGAGCAGTACTTC
CSASVLIGLTRSYEQYF
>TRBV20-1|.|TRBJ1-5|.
TGCAGTGCTAGACCGGGGGGCGGGAATCAGCCCCAGCATTTT
CSARPGGGNQPQHF
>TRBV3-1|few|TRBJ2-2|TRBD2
TGTGCCAGCAGCCCGGGACTAGGCTACACCGGGGAGCTGTTTTTT
CASSPGLGYTGELFF
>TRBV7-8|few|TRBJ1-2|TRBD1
TGCGCCAGCAGCTTCATTAAACCGGGACAGAAATCTAACTATGGCTACACCTTC
CASSFIKPGQKSNYGYTF
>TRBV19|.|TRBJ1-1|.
TGTGCCAGTAGTATAGTAGGGGTATGGAACCCTGAAGCTTTCTTT
CASSIVGVWNPEAFF
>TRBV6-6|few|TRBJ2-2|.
TGTGCCAGCAGGGCAGCGGTTCGGGGCGGGGAGCTGTTTTTT
CASRAAVRGGELFF
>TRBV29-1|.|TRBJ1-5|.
TGCAGCATTGCGCAGGGGTCGAGCCAGCCCCAGCATTTT
CSIAQGSSQPQHF
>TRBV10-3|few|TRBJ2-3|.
TGTGCCATCAGAGGCGGCGGGCGGGCAGATACGCAGTATTTT
CAIRGGGRADTQYF
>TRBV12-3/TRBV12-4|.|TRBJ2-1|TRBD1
TGTGCCAGCAGTTTAGGGGCAAGGACAGGGGGCAATGAGCAGTTCTTC
CASSLGARTGGNEQFF
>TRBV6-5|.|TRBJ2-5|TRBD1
TGTGCCAGCAGTTACTCGAGTACAGGGGTAGAGACCCAGTACTTC
CASSYSSTGVETQYF
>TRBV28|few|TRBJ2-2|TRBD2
TGTGCCAGCAGCCGACCCAGATCTAGCGGGAGAGCGGGGGAGCTGTTTTTT
CASSRPRSSGRAGELFF
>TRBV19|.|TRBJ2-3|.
TGTGCCAGTAGTTCAAATCGACTGGAGTTAAGCACAGATACGCAGTATTTT
CASSSNRLELSTDTQYF
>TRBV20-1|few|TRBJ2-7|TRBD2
TGCAGTGCTAGTTTGGGACTAGCGGGATTCGAGCAGTACTTC
CSASLGLAGFEQYF
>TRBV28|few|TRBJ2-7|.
TGTGCCAGCAGTTTTAGCTTTGTCCACGAGCAGTACTTC
CASSFSFVHEQYF
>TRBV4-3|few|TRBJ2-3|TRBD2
TGCGCCAGCAGCTCAGCGGGGATAGCAGATACGCAGTATTTT
CASSSAGIADTQYF
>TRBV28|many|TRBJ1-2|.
TGTGCCAGCAGTTTATCCCCCTATGGCTACACCTTC
CASSLSPYGYTF
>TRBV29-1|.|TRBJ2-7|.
TGCAGCGTTGACTGGAATTACGAGCAGTACTTC
CSVDWNYEQYF
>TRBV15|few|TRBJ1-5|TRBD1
TGTGCCACCAGCAGAGGGGACAGGGGGCTGTTCTGGAATCAGCCCCAGCATTTT
CATSRGDRGLFWNQPQHF
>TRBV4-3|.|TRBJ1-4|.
TGCGCCAGCAGCCAAGAAGGAGCGTCTACCCTTAATGAAAAACTGTTTTTT
CASSQEGASTLNEKLFF
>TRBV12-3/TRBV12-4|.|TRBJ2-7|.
TGTGCCAGCAGTCCCCGAGGAGCGGTCCCCCTCTACGAGCAGTACTTC
CASSPRGAVPLYEQYF
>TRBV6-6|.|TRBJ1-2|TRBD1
TGTGCCAGCAGAATCAGGGGGATGGTTGGCTACACCTTC
CASRIRGMVGYTF
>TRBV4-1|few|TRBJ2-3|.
TGCGCCAGCAGCCATCTTCAAGCGGGCCTCACAGATACGCAGTATTTT
CASSHLQAGLTDTQYF
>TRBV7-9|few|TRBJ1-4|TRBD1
TGTGCCAGCAGCGAGGGACAGGGTCACGAAAAACTGTTTTTT
CASSEGQGHEKLFF
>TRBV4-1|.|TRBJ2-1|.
TGCGCCAGCAGCCAAGATGGCAGAGACTACAATGAGCAGTTCTTC
CASSQDGRDYNEQFF
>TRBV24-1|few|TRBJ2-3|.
TGTGCCACCAGTTCACAGTTATTCTTTACGCAGTATTTT
CATSSQLFFTQYF
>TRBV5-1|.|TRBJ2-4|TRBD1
TGCGCCAGCAGCACAGGGGTTACGGTCAAAAACATTCAGTACTTC
CASSTGVTVKNIQYF
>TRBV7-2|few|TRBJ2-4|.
TGTGCCAGCAGCGATTCAAAAGGGGTTGGCATTCAGTACTTC
CASSDSKGVGIQYF
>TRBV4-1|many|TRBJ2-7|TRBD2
TGCGCCAGCAGCCAAGACGAGACTAGCGGGCCGCTAACCTACGAGCAGTACTTC
CASSQDETSGPLTYEQYF
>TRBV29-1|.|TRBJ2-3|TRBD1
TGCAGCATACAGGGGAGCTCAGATACGCAGTATTTT
CSIQGSSDTQYF
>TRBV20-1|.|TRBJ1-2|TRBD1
TGCAGTGCTCAGGACAGGGCTGATGGCTACACCTTC
CSAQDRADGYTF